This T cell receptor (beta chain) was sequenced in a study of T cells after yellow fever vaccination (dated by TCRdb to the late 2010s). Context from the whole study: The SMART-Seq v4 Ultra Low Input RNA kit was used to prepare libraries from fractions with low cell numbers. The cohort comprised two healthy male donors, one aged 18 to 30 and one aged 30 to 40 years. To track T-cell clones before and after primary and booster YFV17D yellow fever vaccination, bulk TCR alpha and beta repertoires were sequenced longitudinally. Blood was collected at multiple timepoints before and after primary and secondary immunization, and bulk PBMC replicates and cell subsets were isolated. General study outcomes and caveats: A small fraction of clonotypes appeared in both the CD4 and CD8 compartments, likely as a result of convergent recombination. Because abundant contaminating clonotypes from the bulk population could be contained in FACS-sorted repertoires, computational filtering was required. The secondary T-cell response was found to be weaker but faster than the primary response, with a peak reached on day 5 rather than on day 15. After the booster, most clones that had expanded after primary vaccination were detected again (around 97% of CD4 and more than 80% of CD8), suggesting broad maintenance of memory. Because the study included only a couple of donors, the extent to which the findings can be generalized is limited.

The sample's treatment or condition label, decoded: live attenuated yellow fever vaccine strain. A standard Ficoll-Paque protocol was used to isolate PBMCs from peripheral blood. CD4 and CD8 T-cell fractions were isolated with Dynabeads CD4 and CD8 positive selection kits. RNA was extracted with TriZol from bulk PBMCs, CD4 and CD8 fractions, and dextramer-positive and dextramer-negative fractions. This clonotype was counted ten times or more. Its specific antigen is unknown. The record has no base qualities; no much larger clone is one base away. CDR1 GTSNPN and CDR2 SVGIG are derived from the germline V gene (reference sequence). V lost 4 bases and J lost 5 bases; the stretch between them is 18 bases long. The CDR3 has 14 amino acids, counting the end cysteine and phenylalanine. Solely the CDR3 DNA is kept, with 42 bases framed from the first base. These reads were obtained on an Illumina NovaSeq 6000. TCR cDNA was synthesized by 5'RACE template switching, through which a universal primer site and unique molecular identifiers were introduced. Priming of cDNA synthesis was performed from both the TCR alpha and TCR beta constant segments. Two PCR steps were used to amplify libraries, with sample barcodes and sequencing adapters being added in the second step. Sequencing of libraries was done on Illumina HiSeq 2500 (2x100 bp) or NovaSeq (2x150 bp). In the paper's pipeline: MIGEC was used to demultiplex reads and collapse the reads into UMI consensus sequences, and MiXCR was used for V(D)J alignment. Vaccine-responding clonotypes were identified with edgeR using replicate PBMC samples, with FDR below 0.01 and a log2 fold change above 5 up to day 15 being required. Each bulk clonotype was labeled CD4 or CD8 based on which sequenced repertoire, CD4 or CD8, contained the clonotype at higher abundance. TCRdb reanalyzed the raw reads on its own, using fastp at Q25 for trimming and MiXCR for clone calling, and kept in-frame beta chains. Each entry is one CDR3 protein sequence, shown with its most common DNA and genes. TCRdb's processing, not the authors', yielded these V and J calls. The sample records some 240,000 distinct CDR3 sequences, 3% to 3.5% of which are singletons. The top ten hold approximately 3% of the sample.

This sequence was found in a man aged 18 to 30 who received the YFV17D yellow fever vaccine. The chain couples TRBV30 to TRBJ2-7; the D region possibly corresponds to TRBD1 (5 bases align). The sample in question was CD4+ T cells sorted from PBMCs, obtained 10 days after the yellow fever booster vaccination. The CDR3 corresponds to CAWTELGAGDEQYF. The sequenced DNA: TGTGCCTGGACGGAGCTAGGGGCCGGCGACGAGCAGTACTTC. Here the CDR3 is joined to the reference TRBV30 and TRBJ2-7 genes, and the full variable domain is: SQTIHQWPATLVQPVGSPLSLECTVEGTSNPNLYWYRQAAGRGLQLLFYSVGIGQISSEVPQNLSASRPQDRQFILSSKKLLLSDSGFYLCAWTELGAGDEQYFGPGTRLTVT.